These 17 T cell receptor beta chains originate from one sample sequenced in a study of blood T cell repertoires in COVID-19. The method was immunoSEQ multiplex PCR; TCRdb's version includes in-frame clones alone and lacks a portion of them. The data contain 150,000 or so clones, 90% of them singletons. The sample comprised peripheral blood. These receptors were taken from a man aged 45 to 65 with acute or convalescent COVID-19.

The sample holds one count of this clone. The chain has TRBV6-2 or TRBV6-3 and TRBJ2-1, with D possibly TRBD2 on 5 matching bases. V lost 2 bases and J 5 bases, leaving 13 bases between the germline ends. The germline V gene has CDR1 MNHEY and CDR2 SVGEGT. This CDR3 comprises 15 residues. CDR3 sequence (DNA): TGTGCCAGCAGTTACATAGCGAGCGGACACAATGAGCAGTTCTTC. Its translation is CASSYIASGHNEQFF.

The rearrangement joins TRBV5-1 to TRBJ2-7, with 10 positions matching TRBD2. The CDR3 runs to 14 residues. Germline assignment: CDR1 SGHRS and CDR2 YFSETQ. With V trimmed by 7 bases and J by 2 bases, 6 bases remained unmatched. The CDR3 DNA reads as TGCGCCAGCTCAATAGCGGGAGGACCCTACGAGCAGTACTTC. It codes for CASSIAGGPYEQYF.

The chain employs TRBV12-3 or TRBV12-4 and TRBJ2-1, with TRBD1 matching 10 bases. Trimming at V came to 5 bases and at J to 6 bases, leaving 1 base not matched to a gene. The CDR3 length is 13 residues. The DNA of the CDR3 is TGTGCCAGCAGTCGGGACAGGGGCAATGAGCAGTTCTTC. This codes for CASSRDRGNEQFF.

The V call is TRBV4-1, the J call TRBJ1-2, with D possibly matching TRBD1 (6 bases). The germline CDR1 and CDR2 sequences are MGHRA and YSYEKL. Trimming pared 4 bases from V and 4 bases from J, leaving 13 bases between. This CDR3 is built from 14 residues. This CDR3 reads CASSPLTGTYGYTF. The CDR3 region has the DNA TGCGCCAGCAGCCCTTTGACAGGAACCTATGGCTACACCTTC.

The chain links TRBV29-1 to TRBJ1-1; 9 positions match TRBD1. The CDR3 contains 15 residues. Germline CDR1 is SQVTM and CDR2 is ANQGSEA. With 0 bases clipped from V and 4 bases from J, the junction kept 6 bases outside the gene matches. The CDR3 protein is CSVEDMGQGGTEAFF. The CDR3, as DNA: TGCAGCGTTGAAGACATGGGACAGGGAGGCACTGAAGCTTTCTTT.

The chain is built from TRBV27 and TRBJ2-7; 7 nucleotides agree with TRBD1. The V and J ends lost 4 bases and 3 bases, in that order; junction bases with no gene match: 12. CDR1 and CDR2 (germline): MNHEY, SMNVEV (reference sequence). CDR3 length equals 16 residues. DNA for the CDR3: TGTGCCAGCAGTTCCCAGGGACAGAGGCAAGTCTACGAGCAGTACTTC. This encodes CASSSQGQRQVYEQYF.

The V call is TRBV3-1 (or the pseudogene TRBV3-2), the J call TRBJ2-5; 8 bases agree with TRBD2. This CDR3 spans 14 amino acids. Germline lookup yields CDR1 LGHDT and CDR2 YNNKEL (reference sequence). V lost 4 bases and J lost 2; bases outside the gene matches: 3. CDR3 sequence: CASSLTSGQETQYF. In DNA form, the CDR3 reads TGTGCCAGCAGCCTTACTAGCGGACAAGAGACCCAGTACTTC.

The V gene is TRBV7-3, the J gene TRBJ2-1; 7 nucleotides line up with TRBD2. The junction had 6 bases not matched to a gene; V was cut back by 2 bases and J by 5 bases. From germline, CDR1 is SGHTA and CDR2 FQGTGA. This CDR3 is 15 amino acids long. The CDR3 DNA reads TGTGCCAGCAGCTTAGTTGCCAGCGGGGACAATGAGCAGTTCTTC. This gives the protein CASSLVASGDNEQFF. The full variable domain, in which reference TRBV7-3 and TRBJ2-1 provide the parts outside the CDR3, is GAGVSQTPSNKVTEKGKYVELRCDPISGHTALYWYRQSLGQGPEFLIYFQGTGAADDSGLPNDRFFAVRPEGSVSTLKIQRTERGDSAVYLCASSLVASGDNEQFFGPGTRLTVL.

This chain joins TRBV6-5 and TRBJ1-2, with 7 bases matching TRBD1. The junction had 4 bases not matched to a gene; V was cut back by 5 bases and J by 4 bases. Per germline, CDR1 MNHEY and CDR2 SVGAGI. CDR3 length: 13 residues. DNA of the CDR3: TGTGCCAGCAGTATCCGACAGGGCTATGGCTACACCTTC. Translated, it gives CASSIRQGYGYTF.

The chain recombines TRBV30 with TRBJ2-1; 11 nucleotides match TRBD2. The germline gives CDR1 GTSNPN, CDR2 SVGIG (reference sequence). Unmatched junction bases numbered 9, after V lost 5 bases and J lost 9 bases. The CDR3 contains 14 residues. CDR3 sequence (DNA): TGTGCCTGGCGAACTAGCGGGAGTCGGGGTGAGCAGTTCTTC. It encodes CAWRTSGSRGEQFF.

J is TRBJ2-5 and V is TRBV27; the D is unclear. V lost 0 bases to trimming and J lost 0 bases, with 8 bases between them. The CDR3 has 15 amino acids. In germline, CDR1 is MNHEY, CDR2 SMNVEV (reference sequence). This CDR3 reads CASSLSWQYQETQYF. The DNA for the CDR3 is TGTGCCAGCAGTTTATCATGGCAGTACCAAGAGACCCAGTACTTC.

Concerning this clone itself: Germline and junction disagree at one end, which may indicate a read error. The chain links TRBV2 to TRBJ1-2; D is unresolved. The CDR3 totals 14 residues. Germline V lookup: CDR1 SNHLY, CDR2 FYNNEI. CDR3 nucleotides: TGTGCCAGCAGTATGGTTCTGTTCAACTCTGGCTACACCTTC. This encodes CASSMVLFNSGYTF. The complete variable domain, with remaining parts taken from reference TRBV2 and TRBJ1-2, reads EPEVTQTPSHQVTQMGQEVILRCVPISNHLYFYWYRQILGQKVEFLVSFYNNEISEKSEIFDDQFSVERPDGSNFTLKIRSTKLEDSAMYFCASSMVLFNSGYTFGSGTRLTVV.

This chain connects TRBV29-1 to TRBJ1-3; possible D gene TRBD1, 6 bases. Germline V CDR1 and CDR2: SQVTM, ANQGSEA. Deletions cut 0 bases from V and 4 bases from J, with 10 bases between. The CDR3 runs to 14 residues. For the CDR3, the DNA is TGCAGCGTTGAAGATCTTGGACAGGGAAACACCATATATTTT. This translates into CSVEDLGQGNTIYF.

This chain links TRBV5-6 with TRBJ1-2, with D possibly matching TRBD1 (5 bases). CDR3 length: 14 amino acids. The germline V and J ends were trimmed by 0 bases and 7 bases, with 13 bases remaining between them. Germline V gene data show CDR1 as SGHDT and CDR2 as YYEEEE. DNA of the CDR3: TGTGCCAGCAGCTTGGTGGACGTCAGGGTTGGCTACACCTTC. Its translation is CASSLVDVRVGYTF. The full variable domain, rest sourced from reference TRBV5-6 and TRBJ1-2, is DAGVTQSPTHLIKTRGQQVTLRCSPKSGHDTVSWYQQALGQGPQFIFQYYEEEERQRGNFPDRFSGHQFPNYSSELNVNALLLGDSALYLCASSLVDVRVGYTFGSGTRLTVV.

This chain joins TRBV7-8 and TRBJ2-7, with 8 bases aligning to TRBD2. Germline-derived CDR1 and CDR2 are SGHVS and FQNEAQ. The length of the CDR3 is 16 residues. After removal of 3 bases from V and 0 bases from J, the junction contained 7 bases not matched to a gene. CDR3 protein: CASSFRGLAGSYEQYF. In DNA, the CDR3 is TGTGCCAGCAGCTTCAGGGGCCTAGCGGGCTCCTACGAGCAGTACTTC.

The chain combines TRBV27 with TRBJ1-2; the D is unclear. Looked up from germline, CDR1 is MNHEY and CDR2 is SMNVEV (reference sequence). The V end was cut by 3 bases, the J end by 2 bases, with 13 bases between. CDR3 length: 15 residues. As DNA, the CDR3 is TGTGCCAGCAGTTTCCCCGGCAGGAGGAACTATGGCTACACCTTC. Translated: CASSFPGRRNYGYTF.

The chain couples TRBV5-5 to TRBJ1-2; 7 nucleotides match TRBD1. The CDR3 extends over 13 amino acids. Germline V gene sequence: CDR1 SGHKS, CDR2 YYEKEE (reference sequence). J was trimmed by 4 bases and V by 4 bases; bases with no gene match: 4. The CDR3 is CASSIRQGYGYTF. DNA of the CDR3: TGTGCCAGCAGCATACGACAGGGCTATGGCTACACCTTC.